This T cell receptor (beta chain) derives from a study of blood T cell repertoires in COVID-19. At the level of the study: Italy, Spain and the United States were the sources of the convalescent and acute COVID-19 samples. The analysed material was cDNA or gDNA that came from T cells, B-cell-depleted T cells, or PBMCs.

The V gene lost 1 base and the J gene lost 8 bases, with 12 bases spanning the gap. This CDR3 is 14 amino acids long. Germline V gene lookup returns CDR1 MNHNS and CDR2 SASEGT. In the original workflow: Estimates of nucleated cell counts were drawn from the amplification of reference gene primers. Produced via immunoSEQ multiplex PCR; TCRdb's table is partial and in-frame only. V and J calls and clone size are copied from that table; D and trimming were computed from the DNA. The sample yields 90,000 or so clones, 75% to 90% seen once. This sequence originates from a woman aged 80 or over with active COVID-19. The sequencing input was peripheral blood. The V and J genes are TRBV6-1 and TRBJ2-1; D possibly corresponds to TRBD2 (5 bases). CDR3 nucleotides: TGTGCCAGCAGTGAAGTGTGGACCGGGGATGAGCAGTTCTTC. Its protein is CASSEVWTGDEQFF.